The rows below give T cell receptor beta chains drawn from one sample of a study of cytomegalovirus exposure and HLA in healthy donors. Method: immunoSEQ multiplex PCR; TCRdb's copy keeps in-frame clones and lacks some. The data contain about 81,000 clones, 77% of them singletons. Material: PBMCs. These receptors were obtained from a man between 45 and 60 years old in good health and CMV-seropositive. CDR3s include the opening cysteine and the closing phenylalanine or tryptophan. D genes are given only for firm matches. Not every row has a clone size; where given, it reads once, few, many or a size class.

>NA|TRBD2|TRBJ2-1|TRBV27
CASSPWTSGRADKGEQFF
TGTGCCAGCAGTCCTTGGACTAGCGGGAGGGCCGACAAAGGTGAGCAGTTCTTC
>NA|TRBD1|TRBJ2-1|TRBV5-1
CASSLGGTGGTNEQFF
TGCGCCAGCAGCTTGGGGGGGACAGGGGGGACCAATGAGCAGTTCTTC
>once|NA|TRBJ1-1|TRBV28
CASSLSGSLGGTEAFF
TGTGCCAGCAGCCTCTCTGGTTCCTTAGGAGGCACTGAAGCTTTCTTT
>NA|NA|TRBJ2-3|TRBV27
CASSLGTGVSTDTQYF
TGTGCCAGCAGTTTAGGGACGGGAGTGAGCACAGATACGCAGTATTTT
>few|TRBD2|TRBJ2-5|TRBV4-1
CASSQETGRAGETQYF
TGCGCCAGCAGCCAAGAGACCGGGAGGGCCGGAGAGACCCAGTACTTC
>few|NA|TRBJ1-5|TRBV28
CASSLPSNQPQHF
TGTGCCAGCAGTCTCCCTAGCAATCAGCCCCAGCATTTT
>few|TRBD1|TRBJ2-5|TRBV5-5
CASSPGQGALETQYF
TGTGCCAGCAGCCCGGGACAGGGGGCGTTGGAGACCCAGTACTTC
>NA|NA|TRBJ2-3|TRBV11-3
CASSRRSEADTQYF
TGTGCCAGCTCTAGGCGGAGCGAGGCAGATACGCAGTATTTT
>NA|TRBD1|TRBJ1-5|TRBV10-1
CASSEARQGPEVDQPQHF
TGCGCCAGCAGTGAGGCCAGACAGGGGCCCGAGGTTGATCAGCCCCAGCATTTT
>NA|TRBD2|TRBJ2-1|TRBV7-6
CASSLVGTSGSSVTYNEQFF
TGTGCCAGCAGCTTAGTGGGGACTAGCGGGAGTAGTGTGACCTACAATGAGCAGTTCTTC
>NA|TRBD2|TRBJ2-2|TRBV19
CASRRTSDTGELFF
TGTGCCAGTCGGAGGACTAGCGACACCGGGGAGCTGTTTTTT
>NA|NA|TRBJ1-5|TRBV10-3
CAISPDTNLVSQPQHF
TGTGCCATCAGCCCAGACACGAATTTGGTGTCTCAGCCCCAGCATTTT
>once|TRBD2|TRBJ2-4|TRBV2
CASSYTSGLAKNIQYF
TGTGCCAGCAGCTATACTAGCGGCCTAGCCAAAAACATTCAGTACTTC
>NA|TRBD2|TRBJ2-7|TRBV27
CASSLRREGYEQYF
TGTGCCAGCAGTTTACGTCGGGAGGGTTACGAGCAGTACTTC
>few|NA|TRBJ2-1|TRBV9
CASAGRAGGLSRNEQFF
TGTGCCAGCGCTGGGAGGGCAGGGGGCTTATCGAGGAATGAGCAGTTCTTC
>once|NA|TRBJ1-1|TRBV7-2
CASSLGVTEAFF
TGTGCCAGCAGCTTAGGTGTAACTGAAGCTTTCTTT
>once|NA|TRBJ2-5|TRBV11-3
CASSPTGVQETQYF
TGTGCCAGCAGCCCGACGGGAGTCCAAGAGACCCAGTACTTC